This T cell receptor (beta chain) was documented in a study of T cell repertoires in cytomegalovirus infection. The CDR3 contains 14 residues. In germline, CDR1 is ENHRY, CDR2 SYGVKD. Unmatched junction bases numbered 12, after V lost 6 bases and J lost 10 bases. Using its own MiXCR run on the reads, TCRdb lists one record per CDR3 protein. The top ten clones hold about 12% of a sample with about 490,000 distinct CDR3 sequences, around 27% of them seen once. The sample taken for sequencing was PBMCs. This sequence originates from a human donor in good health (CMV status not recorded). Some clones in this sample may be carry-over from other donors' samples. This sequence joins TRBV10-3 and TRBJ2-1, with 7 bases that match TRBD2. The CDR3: CAIRMLAGESEQFF. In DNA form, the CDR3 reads TGTGCCATCAGGATGTTAGCGGGCGAGAGCGAGCAGTTCTTC.